The source of this T cell receptor (beta chain) is a study of T cell clonality in common variable immunodeficiency. Broader study findings: Authors noted CVID clonality's cause needs subpopulation repertoire sequencing. Shared TCRbeta clones were fewer between CVID subjects than controls. Patient heterogeneity in the CVID cohort limited correlations between repertoire features and clinical complications.

In germline, CDR1 is SGDLS, CDR2 YYNGEE. V lost 3 bases and J lost 4; bases outside the gene matches: 15. The CDR3 has 17 residues. Ten or more counts support this clone. Antigen: not known. The CDR3 extends 3 residues past the end of the read, so its final part is completed from the germline J gene. Measured with immunoSEQ multiplex PCR; TCRdb has only the in-frame clones, and not every one. The data list tens of thousands of clones, none observed once; roughly 1.6% falls to the top ten. J is TRBJ2-5 and V is TRBV9; the match to TRBD1 covers 7 bases. This receptor was obtained from a person aged 18 to 70 in good health. Sample: peripheral blood mononuclear cells. Incomplete CDR3 DNA: TGTGCCAGCAGCGAGAGGACAGGAATAACTGCTGGAGAGACC. Its protein product is CASSERTGITAGET. The CDR3 in its entirety is CASSERTGITAGETQYF.